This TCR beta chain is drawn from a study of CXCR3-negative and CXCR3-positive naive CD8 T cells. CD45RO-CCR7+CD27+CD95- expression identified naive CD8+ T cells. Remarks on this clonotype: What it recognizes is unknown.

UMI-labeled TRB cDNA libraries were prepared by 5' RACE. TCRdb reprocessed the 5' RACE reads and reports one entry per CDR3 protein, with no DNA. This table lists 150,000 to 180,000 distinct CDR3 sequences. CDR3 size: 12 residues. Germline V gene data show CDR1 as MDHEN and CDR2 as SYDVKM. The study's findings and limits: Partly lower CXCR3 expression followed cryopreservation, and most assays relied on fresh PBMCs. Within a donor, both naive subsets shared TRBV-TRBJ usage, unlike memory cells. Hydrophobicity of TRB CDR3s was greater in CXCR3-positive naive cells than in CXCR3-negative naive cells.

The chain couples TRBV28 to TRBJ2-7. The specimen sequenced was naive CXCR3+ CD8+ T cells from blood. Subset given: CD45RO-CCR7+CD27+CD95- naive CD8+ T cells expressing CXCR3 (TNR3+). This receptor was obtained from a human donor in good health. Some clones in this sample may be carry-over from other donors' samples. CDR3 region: CASGLNIYEQYF.